This T cell receptor beta chain derives from a study of T-cell reconstitution after alpha-beta-depleted transplantation in children. Points from the study as a whole: Newly generated T cells supplied most T-cell counts and diversity one year post-transplant. Certain patients had high TCRbeta diversity at day 60, and it came from recipient T cells and thymic progenitors that survived.

Germline-derived CDR1 and CDR2 are LNHDA and SQIVND (reference sequence). V lost 8 bases to trimming and J lost 9 bases; unmatched junction nucleotides: 6. The CDR3 extends over 12 amino acids. Remarks on this clonotype: Its antigen is not identified.

TCRbeta library preparation incorporated unique molecular identifiers. In TCRdb, the PCR reads were re-called with MiXCR into one record per CDR3 protein. The sample has some 830,000 distinct CDR3 sequences; around 15% are singletons. The receptor was derived from a male patient younger than 18 who had a stem cell transplant for acute lymphoblastic leukemia, so the T cells may come from the graft donor. V is TRBV19 and J is TRBJ2-1, with 8 positions matching TRBD2. The sample consisted of PBMCs, mostly from graft donor cells, taken 360 days after TCRalphabeta/CD19-depleted stem cell transplant. The CDR3: CASLGGGPEQFF. The CDR3 coding sequence is TGTGCCAGTCTCGGGGGGGGTCCTGAGCAGTTCTTC.